This record covers a single TCR beta chain. The antigen is not known. The data derive from a study of T cell responses to AZD1222 COVID-19 vaccine. Notes on the study in general: Females made up more of the donors, who were largely white British, and clonal diversity may have come out too low. Along spike, vaccine-associated CD4 TCRs were found throughout, with dominance at 160-218 and 743-854. Unmutated variant regions are reportedly the target of nearly half of TCRs that are spike-specific.

Sequenced by immunoSEQ multiplex PCR; TCRdb stores in-frame clones only, minus some. This table holds under 200,000 clones, 90% found once. Germline V gene sequence: CDR1 SGHTA, CDR2 FQGTGA. The CDR3 covers 14 residues. Trimming removed 2 bases at V and 0 bases at J, with 7 bases between. This TCR was sampled from an adult in good health. This rearrangement joins TRBV7-3 to TRBJ1-1, with D unclear. The sequencing here drew on peripheral blood, taken on day 0 of AZD1222 vaccination. CDR3 in DNA: TGTGCCAGCAGCTTACTGACTCTGAACACTGAAGCTTTCTTT. This translates into CASSLLTLNTEAFF.